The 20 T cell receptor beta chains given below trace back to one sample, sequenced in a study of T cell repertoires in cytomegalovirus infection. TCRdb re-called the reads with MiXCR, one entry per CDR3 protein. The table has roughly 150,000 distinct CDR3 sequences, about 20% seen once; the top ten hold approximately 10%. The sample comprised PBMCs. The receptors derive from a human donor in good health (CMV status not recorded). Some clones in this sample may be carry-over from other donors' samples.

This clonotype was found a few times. The CDR3 sequence: CASSLGGTSGGHVEQFF. The CDR3 region has the DNA TGTGCCAGCAGTTTAGGGGGGACTAGCGGGGGGCACGTTGAGCAGTTCTTC. The chain carries TRBV12-3 or TRBV12-4 and TRBJ2-1; TRBD2 agrees at 15 bases. The CDR3 contains 17 residues. V shed 1 base, J shed 9 bases, and the junction held 7 bases outside the gene matches.

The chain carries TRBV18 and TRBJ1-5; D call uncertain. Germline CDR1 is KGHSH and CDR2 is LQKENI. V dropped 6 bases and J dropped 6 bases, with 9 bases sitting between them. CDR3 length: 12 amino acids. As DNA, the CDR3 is TGTGCCAGCTCGGAGTACGGTCAGCCCCAGCATTTT. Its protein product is CASSEYGQPQHF.

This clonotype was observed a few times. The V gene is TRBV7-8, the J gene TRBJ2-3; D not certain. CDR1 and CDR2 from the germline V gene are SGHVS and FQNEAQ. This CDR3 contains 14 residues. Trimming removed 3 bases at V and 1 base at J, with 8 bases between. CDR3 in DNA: TGTGCCAGCAGCTTTGGGCAGGGCACAGATACGCAGTATTTT. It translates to CASSFGQGTDTQYF.

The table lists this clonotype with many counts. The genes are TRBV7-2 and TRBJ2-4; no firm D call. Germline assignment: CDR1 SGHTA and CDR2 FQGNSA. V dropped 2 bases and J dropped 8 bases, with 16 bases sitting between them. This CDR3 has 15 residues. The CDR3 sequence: CASSLTPSRVDIQYF. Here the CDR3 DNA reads TGTGCCAGCAGCTTAACTCCATCCCGGGTGGACATTCAGTACTTC.

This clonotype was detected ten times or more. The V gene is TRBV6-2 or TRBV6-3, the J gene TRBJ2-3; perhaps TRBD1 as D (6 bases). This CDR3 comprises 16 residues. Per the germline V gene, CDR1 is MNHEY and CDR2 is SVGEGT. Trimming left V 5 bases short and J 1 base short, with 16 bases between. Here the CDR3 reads CASSLPGDGGTDTQYF. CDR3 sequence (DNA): TGTGCCAGCAGTCTACCAGGGGACGGAGGCACAGATACGCAGTATTTT.

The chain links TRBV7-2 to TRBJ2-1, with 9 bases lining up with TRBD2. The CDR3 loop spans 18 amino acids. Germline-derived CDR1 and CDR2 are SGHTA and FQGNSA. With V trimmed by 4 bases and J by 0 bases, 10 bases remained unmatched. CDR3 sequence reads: CASSSLPGLAASYNEQFF. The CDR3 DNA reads TGTGCCAGCAGCTCACTCCCGGGACTAGCAGCCTCCTACAATGAGCAGTTCTTC.

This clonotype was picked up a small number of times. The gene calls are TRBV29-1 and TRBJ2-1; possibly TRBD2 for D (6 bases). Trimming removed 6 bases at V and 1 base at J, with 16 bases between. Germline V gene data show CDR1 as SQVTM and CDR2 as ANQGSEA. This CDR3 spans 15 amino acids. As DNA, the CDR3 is TGCAGCGTCCTACCAATGGCGGGATCCTACAATGAGCAGTTCTTC. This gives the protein CSVLPMAGSYNEQFF.

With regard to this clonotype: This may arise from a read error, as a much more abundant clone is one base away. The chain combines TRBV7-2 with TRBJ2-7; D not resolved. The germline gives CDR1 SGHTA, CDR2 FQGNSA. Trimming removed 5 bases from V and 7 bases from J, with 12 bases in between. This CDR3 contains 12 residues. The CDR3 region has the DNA TGTGCCAGCAGCCCATATCTGCAAGAGCAGTACTTC. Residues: CASSPYLQEQYF. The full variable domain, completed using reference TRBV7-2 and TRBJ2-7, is GAGVSQSPSNKVTEKGKDVELRCDPISGHTALYWYRQSLGQGLEFLIYFQGNSAPDKSGLPSDRFSAERTGGSVSTLTIQRTQQEDSAVYLCASSPYLQEQYFGPGTRLTVT.

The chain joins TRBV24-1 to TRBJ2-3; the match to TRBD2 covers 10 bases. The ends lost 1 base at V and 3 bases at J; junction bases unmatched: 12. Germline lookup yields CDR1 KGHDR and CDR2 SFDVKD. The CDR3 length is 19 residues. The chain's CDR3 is CATSDFEAGGPGGTDTQYF. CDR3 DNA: TGTGCCACCAGTGATTTCGAAGCGGGAGGGCCAGGGGGGACAGATACGCAGTATTTT.

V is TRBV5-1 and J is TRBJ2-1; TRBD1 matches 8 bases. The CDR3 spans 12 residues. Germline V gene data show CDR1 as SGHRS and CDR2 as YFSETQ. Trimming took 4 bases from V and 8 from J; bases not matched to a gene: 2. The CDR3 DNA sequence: TGCGCCAGCAGCCAGGGGGCCTATGAGCAGTTCTTC. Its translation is CASSQGAYEQFF.

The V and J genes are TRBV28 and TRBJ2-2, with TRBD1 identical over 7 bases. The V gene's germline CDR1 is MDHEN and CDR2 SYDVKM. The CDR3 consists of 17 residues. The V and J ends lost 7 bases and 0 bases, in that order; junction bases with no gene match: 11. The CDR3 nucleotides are TGTGCCAGCAACCCACCGGACAGGTCTACGAACACCGGGGAGCTGTTTTTT. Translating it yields CASNPPDRSTNTGELFF.

CDR3 DNA sequence: TGCAGTGGGTCCCTGTCCTACAATGAGCAGTTCTTC. Its protein is CSGSLSYNEQFF. This sequence joins TRBV20-1 and TRBJ2-1; the D is unclear. The CDR3 has 12 residues. V was clipped by 7 bases and J by 1 base, with 8 bases between them. Germline values: CDR1 DFQATT, CDR2 SNEGSKA (reference sequence).

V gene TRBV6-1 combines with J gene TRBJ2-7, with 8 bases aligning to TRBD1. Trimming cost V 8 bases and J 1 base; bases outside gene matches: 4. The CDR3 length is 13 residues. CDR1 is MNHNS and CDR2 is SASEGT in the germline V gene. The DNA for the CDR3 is TGTGCCAGCCGGACAGGGACGTCCTACGAGCAGTACTTC. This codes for CASRTGTSYEQYF.

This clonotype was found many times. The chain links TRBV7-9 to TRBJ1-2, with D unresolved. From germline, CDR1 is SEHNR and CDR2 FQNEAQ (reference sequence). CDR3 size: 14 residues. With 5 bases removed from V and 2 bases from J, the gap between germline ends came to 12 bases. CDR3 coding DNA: TGTGCCAGCAGCGAACGAAATTCGAACTATGGCTACACCTTC. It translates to CASSERNSNYGYTF.

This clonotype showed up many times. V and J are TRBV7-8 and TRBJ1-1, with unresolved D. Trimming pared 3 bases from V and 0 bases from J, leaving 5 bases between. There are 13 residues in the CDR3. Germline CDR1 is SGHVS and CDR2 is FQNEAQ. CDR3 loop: CASSFRVNTEAFF. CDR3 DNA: TGTGCCAGCAGCTTTAGGGTGAACACTGAAGCTTTCTTT.

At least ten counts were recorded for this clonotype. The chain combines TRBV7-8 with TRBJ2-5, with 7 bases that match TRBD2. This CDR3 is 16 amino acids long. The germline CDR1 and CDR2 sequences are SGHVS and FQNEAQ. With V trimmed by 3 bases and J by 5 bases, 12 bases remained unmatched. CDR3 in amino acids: CASSFLEGQGGETQYF. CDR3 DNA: TGTGCCAGCAGCTTCCTTGAGGGGCAGGGAGGGGAGACCCAGTACTTC.

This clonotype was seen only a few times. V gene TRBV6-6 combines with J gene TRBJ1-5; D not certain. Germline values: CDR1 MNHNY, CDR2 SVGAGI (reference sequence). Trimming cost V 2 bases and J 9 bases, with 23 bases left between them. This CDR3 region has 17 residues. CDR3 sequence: CASSYPETIGRDGPQHF. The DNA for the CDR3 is TGTGCCAGCAGTTACCCCGAGACGATCGGGCGCGACGGGCCCCAGCATTTT.

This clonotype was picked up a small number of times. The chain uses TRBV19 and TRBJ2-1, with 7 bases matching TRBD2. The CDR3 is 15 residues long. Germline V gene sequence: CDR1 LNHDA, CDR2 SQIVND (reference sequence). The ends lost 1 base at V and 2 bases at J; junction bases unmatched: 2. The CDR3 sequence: CASSIGLAAYNEQFF. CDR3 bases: TGTGCCAGTAGTATAGGGCTAGCGGCCTACAATGAGCAGTTCTTC. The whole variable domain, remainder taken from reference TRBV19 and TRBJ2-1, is DGGITQSPKYLFRKEGQNVTLSCEQNLNHDAMYWYRQDPGQGLRLIYYSQIVNDFQKGDIAEGYSVSREKKESFPLTVTSAQKNPTAFYLCASSIGLAAYNEQFFGPGTRLTVL.

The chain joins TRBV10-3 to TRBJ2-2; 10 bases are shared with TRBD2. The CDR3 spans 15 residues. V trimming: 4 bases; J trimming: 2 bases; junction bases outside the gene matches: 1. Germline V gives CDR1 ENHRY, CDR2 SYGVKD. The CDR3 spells CAISGTSGNTGELFF. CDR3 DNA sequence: TGTGCCATCAGTGGGACTAGCGGAAACACCGGGGAGCTGTTTTTT.

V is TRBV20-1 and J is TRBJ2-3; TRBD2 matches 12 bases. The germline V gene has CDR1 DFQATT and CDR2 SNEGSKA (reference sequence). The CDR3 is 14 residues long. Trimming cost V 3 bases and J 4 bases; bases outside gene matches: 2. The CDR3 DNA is TGCAGTGCTAGTTCTAGCGGGGGGGCAGATACGCAGTATTTT. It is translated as CSASSSGGADTQYF.